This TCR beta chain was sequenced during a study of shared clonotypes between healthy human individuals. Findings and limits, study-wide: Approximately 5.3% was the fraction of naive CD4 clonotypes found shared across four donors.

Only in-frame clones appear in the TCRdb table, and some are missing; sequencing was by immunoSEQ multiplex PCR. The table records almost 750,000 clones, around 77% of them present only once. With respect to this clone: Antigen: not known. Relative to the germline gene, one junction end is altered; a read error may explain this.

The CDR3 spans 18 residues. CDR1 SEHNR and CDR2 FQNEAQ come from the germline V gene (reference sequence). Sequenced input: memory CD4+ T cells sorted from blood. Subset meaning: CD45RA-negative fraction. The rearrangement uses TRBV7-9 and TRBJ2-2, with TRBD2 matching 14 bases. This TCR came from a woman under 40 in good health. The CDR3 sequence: CAISIGLAGGTNTGELFF. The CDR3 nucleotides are TGTGCCATCAGCATAGGACTAGCGGGAGGAACGAACACCGGGGAGCTGTTTTTT.